A single sample is the source of the 9 T cell receptor beta chains below, sequenced in a study of radiotherapy plus CTLA-4 blockade in lung cancer. Using immunoSEQ multiplex PCR, the repertoire was profiled, and TCRdb retains in-frame clones only, with some absent. The sample consists of about 60,000 clones, over 65% of them appearing once. Sample: peripheral blood, taken from a patient treated with radiotherapy plus ipilimumab. The receptor source for this set is a human donor with non-small cell lung cancer who had a partial response to radiotherapy plus ipilimumab.

The chain couples TRBV6-5 to TRBJ2-1, with 8 bases that match TRBD2. J gave up 4 bases and V 0 bases, and 2 bases lay outside the gene matches. Germline-derived CDR1 and CDR2 are MNHEY and SVGAGI. The CDR3 spans 15 residues. CDR3 nucleotide sequence: TGTGCCAGCAGTTACTCCCGGGGGGGATACAATGAGCAGTTCTTC. Translating it yields CASSYSRGGYNEQFF.

The chain has TRBV18 and TRBJ1-3, with a tentative D call TRBD1 (6 bases). This CDR3 has 16 amino acids. Trimming took 3 bases from V and 2 from J, leaving 14 bases between them. The germline CDR1 and CDR2 sequences are KGHSH and LQKENI. CDR3 in amino acids: CASSPTGKFAGNTIYF. CDR3 nucleotide sequence: TGTGCCAGCTCACCGACAGGTAAATTCGCTGGAAACACCATATATTTT.

This sequence joins TRBV18 and TRBJ1-1; TRBD1 matches 8 bases. The J segment lost 2 bases and the V segment lost 4 bases, leaving 3 bases of the junction unmatched. The germline CDR1 and CDR2 sequences are KGHSH and LQKENI. This CDR3 comprises 14 residues. The CDR3 DNA sequence: TGTGCCAGCTCACGCGGACAGGGAAACACTGAAGCTTTCTTT. Protein product: CASSRGQGNTEAFF.

This clone was detected only once. Since no conserved phenylalanine or tryptophan closes the CDR3, a read error is the likely cause. The chain uses TRBV6-5 and TRBJ1-6; D is perhaps TRBD1 (5 bases). The CDR3 sequence is 14 residues long. V was trimmed by 2 bases and J by 7 bases, leaving 9 bases between them. The V gene's germline CDR1 is MNHEY and CDR2 SVGAGI. The CDR3: CASSYQGENSPLHP. CDR3 nucleotide sequence: TGTGCCAGCAGTTACCAGGGCGAGAATTCACCCCTCCACCCT.

The chain carries TRBV4-2 and TRBJ2-7; 7 bases are shared with TRBD2. The CDR3 has 16 residues. CDR1 and CDR2 from the germline V gene are LGHNA and YNFKEQ. The V and J ends lost 1 base and 5 bases, in that order; junction bases with no gene match: 11. The CDR3 region is CASSQGGGVGFHEQYF. In DNA form, the CDR3 reads TGTGCCAGCAGCCAAGGCGGGGGAGTAGGGTTCCACGAGCAGTACTTC.

The V gene is TRBV25-1, the J gene TRBJ1-2, with TRBD1 matching over 7 bases. Germline V gene sequence: CDR1 MGHDK, CDR2 SYGVNS. Trimming at V came to 4 bases and at J to 6 bases, leaving 8 bases not matched to a gene. The CDR3 has 14 residues. The CDR3 spells CASSVGTATHGYTF. The CDR3 DNA sequence: TGTGCCAGCAGTGTCGGGACAGCGACGCATGGCTACACCTTC.

This clone was counted between two and nine times. The V and J genes are TRBV4-3 and TRBJ1-4; D might be TRBD1 (5 bases). The CDR3 contains 15 residues. With 0 bases removed from V and 6 bases from J, the gap between germline ends came to 11 bases. CDR1 and CDR2 (germline): LGHNA, YSLEER. As DNA, the CDR3 is TGCGCCAGCAGCCAAGATTCAGGGATGGATGAAAAACTGTTTTTT. Amino acid sequence: CASSQDSGMDEKLFF.

The V gene is TRBV7-8, the J gene TRBJ2-2; D gene ambiguous. This CDR3 is 13 amino acids long. CDR1 is SGHVS and CDR2 is FQNEAQ in the germline V gene. Trimming stripped 2 bases from V and 6 bases from J, with 7 bases between. The DNA of the CDR3 is TGTGCCAGCAGCTTAAGCGACCCCGGGGAGCTGTTTTTT. It specifies CASSLSDPGELFF.

The rearrangement links TRBV5-1 to TRBJ2-7; TRBD1 agrees at 10 bases. V shed 3 bases, J shed 1 base, and the junction held 7 bases outside the gene matches. The CDR3 contains 16 residues. The V gene's germline CDR1 is SGHRS and CDR2 YFSETQ. The CDR3 protein is CASSSAGDRGSYEQYF. CDR3 coding DNA: TGCGCCAGCAGCTCGGCGGGGGACAGGGGTTCCTACGAGCAGTACTTC.